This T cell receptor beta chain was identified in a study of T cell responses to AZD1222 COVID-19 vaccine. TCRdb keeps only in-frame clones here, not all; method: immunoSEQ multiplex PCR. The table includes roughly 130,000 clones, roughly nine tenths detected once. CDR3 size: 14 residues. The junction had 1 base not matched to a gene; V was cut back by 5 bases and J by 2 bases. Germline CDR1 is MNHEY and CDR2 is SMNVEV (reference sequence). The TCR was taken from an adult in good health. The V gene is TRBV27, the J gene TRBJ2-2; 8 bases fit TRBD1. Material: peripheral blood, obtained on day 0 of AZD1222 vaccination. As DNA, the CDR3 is TGTGCCAGCAGTCAGGGGGCCAACACCGGGGAGCTGTTTTTT. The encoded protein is CASSQGANTGELFF.